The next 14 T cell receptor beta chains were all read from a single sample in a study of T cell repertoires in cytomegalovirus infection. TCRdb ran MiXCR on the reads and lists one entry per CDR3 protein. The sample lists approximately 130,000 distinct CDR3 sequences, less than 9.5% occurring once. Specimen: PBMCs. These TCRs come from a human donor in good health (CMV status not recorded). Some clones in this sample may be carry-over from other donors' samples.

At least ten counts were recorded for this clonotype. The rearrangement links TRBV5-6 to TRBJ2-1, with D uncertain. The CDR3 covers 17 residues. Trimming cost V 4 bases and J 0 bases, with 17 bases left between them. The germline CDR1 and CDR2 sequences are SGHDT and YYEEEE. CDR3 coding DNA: TGTGCCAGCAGCGACACCATCGGACGGAGCTCCTACAATGAGCAGTTCTTC. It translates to CASSDTIGRSSYNEQFF.

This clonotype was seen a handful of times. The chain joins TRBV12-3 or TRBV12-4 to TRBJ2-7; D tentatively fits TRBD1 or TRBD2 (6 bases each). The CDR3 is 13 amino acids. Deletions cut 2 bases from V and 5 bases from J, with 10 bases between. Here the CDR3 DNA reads TGTGCCAGCAGTTTAACGGGGGCCCACGAGCAGTACTTC. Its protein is CASSLTGAHEQYF.

In nucleotides, the CDR3 is TGTGCCAGCAGTTCGCCGGCGAGGCAGAGCAACGAGCAGTACTTC. It yields the protein CASSSPARQSNEQYF. V usage is TRBV28 and J usage is TRBJ2-7; D is undetermined. Germline V gene sequence: CDR1 MDHEN, CDR2 SYDVKM. Between the trimmed V and J ends, which lost 4 bases and 5 bases, there was a span of 18 bases. The length of the CDR3 is 15 residues.

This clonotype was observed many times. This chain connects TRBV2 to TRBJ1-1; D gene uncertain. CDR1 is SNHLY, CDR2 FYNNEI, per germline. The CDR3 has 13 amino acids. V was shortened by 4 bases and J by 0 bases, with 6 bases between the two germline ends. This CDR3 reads CASSVAVNTEAFF. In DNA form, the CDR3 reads TGTGCCAGCAGTGTTGCAGTGAACACTGAAGCTTTCTTT. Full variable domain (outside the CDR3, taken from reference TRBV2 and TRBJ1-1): EPEVTQTPSHQVTQMGQEVILRCVPISNHLYFYWYRQILGQKVEFLVSFYNNEISEKSEIFDDQFSVERPDGSNFTLKIRSTKLEDSAMYFCASSVAVNTEAFFGQGTRLTVV.

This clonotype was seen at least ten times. The chain's CDR3 is CSAPDPRGNYEQYF. The CDR3 bases are TGCAGTGCTCCCGACCCCCGGGGGAACTACGAGCAGTACTTC. This sequence joins TRBV20-1 and TRBJ2-7; D possibly corresponds to TRBD2 (6 bases). The CDR3 extends over 14 amino acids. CDR1 is DFQATT and CDR2 is SNEGSKA in the germline V gene (reference sequence). Trimming left V 5 bases short and J 3 bases short, with 17 bases between.

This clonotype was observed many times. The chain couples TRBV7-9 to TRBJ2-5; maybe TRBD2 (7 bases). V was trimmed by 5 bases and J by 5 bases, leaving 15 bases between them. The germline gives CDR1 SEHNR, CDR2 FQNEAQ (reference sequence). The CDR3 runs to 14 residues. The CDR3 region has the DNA TGTGCCAGCAGCCCATGGGGGGGGCCGGAGACCCAGTACTTC. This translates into CASSPWGGPETQYF.

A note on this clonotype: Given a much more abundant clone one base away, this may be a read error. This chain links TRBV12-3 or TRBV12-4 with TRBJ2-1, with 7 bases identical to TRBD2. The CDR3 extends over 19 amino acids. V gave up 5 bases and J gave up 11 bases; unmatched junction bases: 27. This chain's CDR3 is CASSPPWGRGGRALGKQFF. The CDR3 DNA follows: TGTGCCAGCAGTCCGCCATGGGGTCGCGGGGGAAGGGCATTGGGTAAGCAGTTCTTC.

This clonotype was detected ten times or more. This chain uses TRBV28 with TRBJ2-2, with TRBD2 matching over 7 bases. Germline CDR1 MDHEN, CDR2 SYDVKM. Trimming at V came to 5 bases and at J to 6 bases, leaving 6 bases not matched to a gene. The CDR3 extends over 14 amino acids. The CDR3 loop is CASSLRLAAGELFF. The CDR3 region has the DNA TGTGCCAGCAGTCTTCGTCTAGCGGCCGGGGAGCTGTTTTTT.

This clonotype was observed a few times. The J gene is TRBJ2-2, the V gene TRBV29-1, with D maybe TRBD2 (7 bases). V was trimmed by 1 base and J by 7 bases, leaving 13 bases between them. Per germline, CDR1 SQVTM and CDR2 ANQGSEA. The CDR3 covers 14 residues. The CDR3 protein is CSVEVGGAVGELFF. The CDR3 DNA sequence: TGCAGCGTTGAAGTGGGGGGGGCCGTCGGGGAGCTGTTTTTT.

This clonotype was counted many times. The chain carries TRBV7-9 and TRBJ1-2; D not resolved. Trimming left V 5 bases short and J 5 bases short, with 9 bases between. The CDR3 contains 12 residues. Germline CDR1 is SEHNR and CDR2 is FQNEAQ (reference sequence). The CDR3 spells CASSPDGYGYTF. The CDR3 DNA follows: TGTGCCAGCAGCCCCGACGGTTATGGCTACACCTTC.

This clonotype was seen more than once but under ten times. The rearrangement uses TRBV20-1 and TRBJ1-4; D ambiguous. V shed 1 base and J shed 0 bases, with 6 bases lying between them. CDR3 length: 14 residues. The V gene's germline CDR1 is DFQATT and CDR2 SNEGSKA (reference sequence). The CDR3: CSARAAATNEKLFF. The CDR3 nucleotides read TGCAGTGCTAGAGCCGCGGCAACTAATGAAAAACTGTTTTTT.

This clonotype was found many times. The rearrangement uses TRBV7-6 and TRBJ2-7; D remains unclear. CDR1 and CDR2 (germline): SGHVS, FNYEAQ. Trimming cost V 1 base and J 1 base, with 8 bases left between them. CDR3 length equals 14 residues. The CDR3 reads CASSLVDGSYEQYF. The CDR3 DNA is TGTGCCAGCAGCTTAGTAGACGGTTCCTACGAGCAGTACTTC.

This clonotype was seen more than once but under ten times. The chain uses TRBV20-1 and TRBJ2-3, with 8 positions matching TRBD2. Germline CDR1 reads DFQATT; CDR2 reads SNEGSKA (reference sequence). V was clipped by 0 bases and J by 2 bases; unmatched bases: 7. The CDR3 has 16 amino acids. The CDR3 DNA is TGCAGTGCTAGAGACCCCAAGCGGGGGCCCACAGATACGCAGTATTTT. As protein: CSARDPKRGPTDTQYF.

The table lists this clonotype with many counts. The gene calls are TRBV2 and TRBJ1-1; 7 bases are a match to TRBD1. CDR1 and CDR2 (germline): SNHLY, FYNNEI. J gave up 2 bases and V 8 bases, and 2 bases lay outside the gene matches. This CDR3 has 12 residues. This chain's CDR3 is CASRDSNTEAFF. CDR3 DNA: TGTGCCAGCCGGGACAGTAACACTGAAGCTTTCTTT. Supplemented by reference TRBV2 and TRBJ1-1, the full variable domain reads EPEVTQTPSHQVTQMGQEVILRCVPISNHLYFYWYRQILGQKVEFLVSFYNNEISEKSEIFDDQFSVERPDGSNFTLKIRSTKLEDSAMYFCASRDSNTEAFFGQGTRLTVV.